These 11 T cell receptor beta chains were all obtained from the same sample, sequenced in a study of T cell repertoires in cytomegalovirus infection. No cognate antigen is known for these TCRs. Each CDR3 protein is one row after TCRdb ran MiXCR on the reads. Altogether some 700,000 distinct CDR3 sequences are present, about 30% being singletons, with the ten largest covering roughly 18%. Sequenced here: cultured PBMCs, sampled from culture after CMV antigen stimulation. All receptors derive from a human donor in good health (CMV status not recorded). Some clones in this sample may be carry-over from other donors' samples.

The gene calls are TRBV5-4 and TRBJ2-5; 9 positions match TRBD1. Germline CDR1 and CDR2: SGHNT and YYREEE (reference sequence). J lost 2 bases, V lost 4 bases, and 9 bases had no gene match. This CDR3 contains 16 residues. The CDR3 DNA is TGTGCCAGCAGCGCTGGGGGGACAGGGAGACAAGAGACCCAGTACTTC. Protein sequence: CASSAGGTGRQETQYF.

V gene TRBV6-2 or TRBV6-3 combines with J gene TRBJ1-1; D is uncertain. The CDR3 contains 15 residues. V was shortened by 0 bases and J by 1 base, with 9 bases between the two germline ends. The V gene's germline CDR1 is MNHEY and CDR2 SVGEGT. The DNA of the CDR3 is TGTGCCAGCAGTTACTCGGGCAGTCCGAACACTGAAGCTTTCTTT. Encoded protein: CASSYSGSPNTEAFF.

This clonotype was seen a few times. The V and J genes are TRBV12-5 and TRBJ2-4, with 8 bases that match TRBD2. The CDR3 runs to 22 residues. The germline V gene has CDR1 LGHNT and CDR2 FRNRAP. V dropped 1 base and J dropped 1; count of bases not matched to a gene: 21. The CDR3 sequence is CASGLDPGGRLSDRPAKNIQYF. CDR3 DNA sequence: TGTGCTAGTGGTTTGGATCCGGGGGGGCGATTGAGTGATCGTCCGGCCAAAAACATTCAGTACTTC.

This clonotype was observed a handful of times. The CDR3 loop reads CASSYGGEFHEQFF. In nucleotides, the CDR3 is TGTGCTAGTTCCTATGGCGGGGAGTTCCATGAGCAGTTCTTC. The chain carries TRBV12-5 and TRBJ2-1; D is perhaps TRBD2 (6 bases). The CDR3 length is 14 residues. Trimming removed 8 bases at V and 8 bases at J, with 19 bases between. Per the germline V gene, CDR1 is LGHNT and CDR2 is FRNRAP.

V and J are TRBV3-1 and TRBJ1-3; D might be TRBD1 (5 bases). Germline V lookup: CDR1 LGHDT, CDR2 YNNKEL (reference sequence). V was trimmed by 10 bases and J by 2 bases, leaving 15 bases between them. CDR3 length: 14 residues. The CDR3 is CATAGDQTGNTIYF. CDR3 nucleotides: TGTGCCACTGCGGGGGATCAGACTGGAAACACCATATATTTT.

J is TRBJ2-7 and V is TRBV20-1; either TRBD1 or TRBD2 may fit D (6 bases each). V lost 2 bases to trimming and J lost 1 base, with 15 bases between them. The germline V gene encodes CDR1 DFQATT and CDR2 SNEGSKA (reference sequence). The CDR3 totals 15 residues. This CDR3 reads CSARSGGGESYEQYF. DNA for the CDR3: TGCAGTGCTAGATCTGGGGGCGGGGAGTCCTACGAGCAGTACTTC.

This clonotype was observed at least ten times. This chain uses TRBV7-2 with TRBJ1-6, with unresolved D. The CDR3 consists of 13 residues. V lost 5 bases and J 7 bases, leaving 9 bases between the germline ends. In germline, CDR1 is SGHTA, CDR2 FQGNSA. The CDR3 protein is CASSPRRNSPLHF. CDR3 in DNA: TGTGCCAGCAGCCCCCGCCGCAATTCACCCCTCCACTTT.

The J gene is TRBJ2-1, the V gene TRBV5-1; TRBD1 aligns across 11 bases. V was pared by 4 bases and J by 5 bases, with 14 bases of the junction left unmatched. CDR1 and CDR2 from the germline V gene are SGHRS and YFSETQ. This CDR3 has 18 amino acids. The CDR3 sequence: CASSPGTGGVFPDNEQFF. DNA for the CDR3: TGCGCCAGCAGCCCCGGGACAGGGGGAGTGTTCCCAGACAATGAGCAGTTCTTC.

The gene calls are TRBV20-1 and TRBJ1-2; TRBD1 matches at 11 bases. This CDR3 has 14 amino acids. Germline-derived CDR1 and CDR2 are DFQATT and SNEGSKA (reference sequence). Trimming at V came to 3 bases and at J to 5 bases, leaving 5 bases not matched to a gene. This chain's CDR3 is CSARGTGGRYGYTF. In DNA form, the CDR3 reads TGCAGTGCTAGGGGGACAGGGGGGAGATATGGCTACACCTTC.

The rearrangement links TRBV11-2 to TRBJ2-1; 9 bases map to TRBD2. Looked up from germline, CDR1 is SGHAT and CDR2 is FQNNGV. The CDR3 totals 18 residues. The J segment lost 6 bases and the V segment lost 0 bases, leaving 12 bases of the junction unmatched. This CDR3 is CASSLEGASGIRGNEQFF. The CDR3 DNA sequence: TGTGCCAGCAGCTTAGAGGGCGCTAGCGGGATCCGTGGCAATGAGCAGTTCTTC. Drawing the rest from reference TRBV11-2 and TRBJ2-1, the complete variable domain is EAGVAQSPRYKIIEKRQSVAFWCNPISGHATLYWYQQILGQGPKLLIQFQNNGVVDDSQLPKDRFSAERLKGVDSTLKIQPAKLEDSAVYLCASSLEGASGIRGNEQFFGPGTRLTVL.

This sequence joins TRBV6-6 and TRBJ2-7, with TRBD2 matching 7 bases. V lost 8 bases to trimming and J lost 0 bases; unmatched junction nucleotides: 1. Germline V CDR1 and CDR2: MNHNY, SVGAGI (reference sequence). This CDR3 contains 12 residues. The CDR3 sequence: CASGGGSYEQYF. In nucleotides, the CDR3 is TGTGCCAGCGGGGGGGGCTCCTACGAGCAGTACTTC.